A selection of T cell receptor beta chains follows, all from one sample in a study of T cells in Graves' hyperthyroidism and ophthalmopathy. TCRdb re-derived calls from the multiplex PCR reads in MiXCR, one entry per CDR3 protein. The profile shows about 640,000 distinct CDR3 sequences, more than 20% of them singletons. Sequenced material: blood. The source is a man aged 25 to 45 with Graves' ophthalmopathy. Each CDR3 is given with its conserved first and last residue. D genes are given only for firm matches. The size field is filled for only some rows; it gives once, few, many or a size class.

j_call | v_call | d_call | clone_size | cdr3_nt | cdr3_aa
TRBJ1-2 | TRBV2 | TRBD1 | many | TGTGCCAGCAGTCGGACAGGGTCTGGCTACACCTTC | CASSRTGSGYTF
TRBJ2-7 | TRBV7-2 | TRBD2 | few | TGTGCCAGCAGCCTCGCTAGCGGGAGGGCCCAGGAGCAGTACTTC | CASSLASGRAQEQYF
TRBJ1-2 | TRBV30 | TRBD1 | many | TGTGCCTGGAGCCGACAGGGCACCTATGGCTACACCTTC | CAWSRQGTYGYTF
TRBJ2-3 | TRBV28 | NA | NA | TGTGCCAGCAACCTAGCCCAAGATACGCAGTATTTT | CASNLAQDTQYF
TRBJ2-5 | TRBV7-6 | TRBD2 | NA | TGTGCCAGCAGCTCAGGGACTAGCGGACTGTACCAAGAGACCCAGTACTTC | CASSSGTSGLYQETQYF
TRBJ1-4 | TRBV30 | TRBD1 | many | TGTGCCTGGAGTGGGGACAGGGTGAACGAAAAACTGTTTTTT | CAWSGDRVNEKLFF
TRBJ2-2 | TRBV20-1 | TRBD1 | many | TGCAGTGCTAGAGACCCGGGACAGGGGAACACCGGGGAGCTGTTTTTT | CSARDPGQGNTGELFF
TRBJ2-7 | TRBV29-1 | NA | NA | TGCAGCGTTGGGGGCAGGGCTGTATCCGAGCAGTACTTC | CSVGGRAVSEQYF
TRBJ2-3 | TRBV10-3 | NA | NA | TGTGCCACCACAGGTTATGGGTGGCTAGCGCACACAGATACGCAGTATTTT | CATTGYGWLAHTDTQYF
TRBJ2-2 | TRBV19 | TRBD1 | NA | TGTGCCAGTCGTTCGGACAGGGTGGCCACCGGGGAGCTGTTTTTT | CASRSDRVATGELFF